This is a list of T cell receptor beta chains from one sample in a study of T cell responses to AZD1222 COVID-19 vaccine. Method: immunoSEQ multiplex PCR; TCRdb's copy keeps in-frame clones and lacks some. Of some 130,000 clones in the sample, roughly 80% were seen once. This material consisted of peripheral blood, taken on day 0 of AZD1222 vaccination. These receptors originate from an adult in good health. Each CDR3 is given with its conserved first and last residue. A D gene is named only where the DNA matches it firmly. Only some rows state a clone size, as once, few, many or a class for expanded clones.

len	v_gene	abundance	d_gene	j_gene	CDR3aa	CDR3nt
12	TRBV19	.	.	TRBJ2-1	CASRDATREQFF	TGTGCCAGTAGAGACGCTACCCGTGAGCAGTTCTTC
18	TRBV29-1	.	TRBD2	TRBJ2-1	CSVAGASGGPESYNEQFF	TGCAGCGTTGCGGGGGCTAGCGGGGGGCCGGAGTCCTACAATGAGCAGTTCTTC
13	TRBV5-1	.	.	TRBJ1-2	CASSSGGDYGYTF	TGCGCCAGCAGCTCTGGAGGGGACTATGGCTACACCTTC
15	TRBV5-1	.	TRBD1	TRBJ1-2	CASSLETGLLRGYTF	TGCGCCAGCAGCTTAGAGACAGGGTTGTTGAGAGGCTACACCTTC
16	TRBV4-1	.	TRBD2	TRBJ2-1	CASSPSAAGLVNEQFF	TGCGCCAGCAGCCCCTCCGCAGCGGGGTTGGTGAATGAGCAGTTCTTC
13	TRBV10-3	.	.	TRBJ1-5	CAIRSSDNQPQHF	TGTGCCATCAGGTCTTCGGATAATCAGCCCCAGCATTTT
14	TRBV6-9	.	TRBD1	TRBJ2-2	CASSSTGAGGELFF	TGTGCCAGCAGTTCCACAGGGGCGGGCGGGGAGCTGTTTTTT
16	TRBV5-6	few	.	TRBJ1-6	CASSPLGREIRSPLHF	TGTGCCAGCAGCCCCCTCGGCAGGGAAATTCGTTCACCCCTCCACTTT
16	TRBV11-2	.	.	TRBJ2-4	CASSRGGGRDKNIQYF	TGTGCCAGCAGTAGGGGAGGGGGCAGAGACAAAAACATTCAGTACTTC
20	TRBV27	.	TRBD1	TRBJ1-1	CASSLSGSLGQGGLNTEAFF	TGTGCCAGCAGTTTATCGGGGTCCCTGGGACAGGGGGGCTTGAACACTGAAGCTTTCTTT